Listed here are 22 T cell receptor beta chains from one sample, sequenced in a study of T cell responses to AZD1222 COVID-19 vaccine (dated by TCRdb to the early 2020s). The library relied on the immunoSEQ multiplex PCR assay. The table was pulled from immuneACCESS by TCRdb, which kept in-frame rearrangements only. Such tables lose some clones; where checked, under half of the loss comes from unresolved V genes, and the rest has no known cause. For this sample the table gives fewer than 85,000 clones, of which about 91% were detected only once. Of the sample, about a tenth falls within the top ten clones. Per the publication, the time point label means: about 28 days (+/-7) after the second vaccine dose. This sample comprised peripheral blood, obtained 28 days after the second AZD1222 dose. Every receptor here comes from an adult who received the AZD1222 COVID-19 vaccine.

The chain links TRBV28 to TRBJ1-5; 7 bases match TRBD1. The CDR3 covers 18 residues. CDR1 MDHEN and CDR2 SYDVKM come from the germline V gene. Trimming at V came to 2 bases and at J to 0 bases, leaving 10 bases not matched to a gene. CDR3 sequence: CASSLHRGATDSNQPQHF. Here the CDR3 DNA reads TGTGCCAGCAGTTTACACAGGGGCGCAACGGATAGCAATCAGCCCCAGCATTTT.

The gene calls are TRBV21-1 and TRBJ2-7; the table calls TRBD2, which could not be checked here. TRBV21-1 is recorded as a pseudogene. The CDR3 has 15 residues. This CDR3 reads CASSKELDSSYEQYV. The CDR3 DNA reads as TGTGCCAGCAGCAAGGAGCTAGATAGCTCCTACGAGCAGTACGTC.

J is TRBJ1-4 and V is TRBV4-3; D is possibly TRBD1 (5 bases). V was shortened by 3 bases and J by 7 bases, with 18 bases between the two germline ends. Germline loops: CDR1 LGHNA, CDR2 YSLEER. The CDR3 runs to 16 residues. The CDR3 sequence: CASSHPGAAGAEKLFF. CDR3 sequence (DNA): TGCGCCAGCAGCCACCCTGGGGCAGCCGGGGCTGAAAAACTGTTTTTT.

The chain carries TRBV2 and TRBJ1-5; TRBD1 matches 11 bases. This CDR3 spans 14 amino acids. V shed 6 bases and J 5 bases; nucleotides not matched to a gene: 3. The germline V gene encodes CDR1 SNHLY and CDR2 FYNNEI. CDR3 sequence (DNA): TGTGCCAGCAGGGGGGACAGGGGGTATCAGCCCCAGCATTTT. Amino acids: CASRGDRGYQPQHF.

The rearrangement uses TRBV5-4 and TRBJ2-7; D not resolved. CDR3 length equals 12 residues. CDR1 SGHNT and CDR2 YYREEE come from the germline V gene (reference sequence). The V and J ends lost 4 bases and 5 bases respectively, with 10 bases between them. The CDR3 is CASSQGFHEQYF. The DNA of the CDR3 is TGTGCCAGCAGCCAAGGGTTCCACGAGCAGTACTTC.

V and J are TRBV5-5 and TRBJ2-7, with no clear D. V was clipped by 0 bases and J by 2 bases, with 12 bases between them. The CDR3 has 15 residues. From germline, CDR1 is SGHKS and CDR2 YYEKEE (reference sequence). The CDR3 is CASSLVIGGAYEQYF. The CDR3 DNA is TGTGCCAGCAGCTTGGTGATCGGCGGAGCCTACGAGCAGTACTTC. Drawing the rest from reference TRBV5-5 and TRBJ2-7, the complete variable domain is DAGVTQSPTHLIKTRGQQVTLRCSPISGHKSVSWYQQVLGQGPQFIFQYYEKEERGRGNFPDRFSARQFPNYSSELNVNALLLGDSALYLCASSLVIGGAYEQYFGPGTRLTVT.

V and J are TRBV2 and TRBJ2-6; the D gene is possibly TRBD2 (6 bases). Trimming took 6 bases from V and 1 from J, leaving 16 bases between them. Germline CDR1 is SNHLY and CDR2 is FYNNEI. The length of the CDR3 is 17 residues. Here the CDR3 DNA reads TGTGCCAGCAGCCCGGGAGCACCCCTTTCTGGGGCCAACGTCCTGACTTTC. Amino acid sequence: CASSPGAPLSGANVLTF.

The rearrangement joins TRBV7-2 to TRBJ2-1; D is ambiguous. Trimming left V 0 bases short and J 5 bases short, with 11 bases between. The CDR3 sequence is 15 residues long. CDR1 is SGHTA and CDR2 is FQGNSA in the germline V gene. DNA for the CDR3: TGTGCCAGCAGCTTAGCCGTCGGATGGAACAATGAGCAGTTCTTC. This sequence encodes CASSLAVGWNNEQFF. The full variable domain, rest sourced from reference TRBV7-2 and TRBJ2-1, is GAGVSQSPSNKVTEKGKDVELRCDPISGHTALYWYRQSLGQGLEFLIYFQGNSAPDKSGLPSDRFSAERTGGSVSTLTIQRTQQEDSAVYLCASSLAVGWNNEQFFGPGTRLTVL.

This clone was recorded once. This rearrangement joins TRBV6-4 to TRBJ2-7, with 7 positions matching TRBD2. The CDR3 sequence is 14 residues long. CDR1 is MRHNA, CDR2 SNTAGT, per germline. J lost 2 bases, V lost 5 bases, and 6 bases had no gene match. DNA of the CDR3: TGTGCCAGCAGTAGGTCTAGCGGCGCCTACGAGCAGTACGTC. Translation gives CASSRSSGAYEQYV.

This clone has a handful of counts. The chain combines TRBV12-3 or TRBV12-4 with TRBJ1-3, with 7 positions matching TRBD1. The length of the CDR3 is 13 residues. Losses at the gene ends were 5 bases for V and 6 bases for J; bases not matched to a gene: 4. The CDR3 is CASSDRVANTIYF. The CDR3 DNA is TGTGCCAGCAGTGACAGGGTCGCAAACACCATATATTTT.

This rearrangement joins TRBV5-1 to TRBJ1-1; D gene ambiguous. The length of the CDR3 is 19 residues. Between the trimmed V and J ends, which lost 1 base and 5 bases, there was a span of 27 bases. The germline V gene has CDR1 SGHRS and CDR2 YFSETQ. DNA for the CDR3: TGCGCCAGCAGCTTGAACTCCTATGGCGGGGTTGTGGAGAAAACTGAAGCTTTCTTT. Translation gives CASSLNSYGGVVEKTEAFF.

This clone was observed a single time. The DNA for the CDR3 is TGTGCCAGCAACCATCTTACCGGGGCCTCTGGAAACACCATATATTTT. Translated: CASNHLTGASGNTIYF. The chain recombines TRBV11-3 with TRBJ1-3; D perhaps matches TRBD1 (5 bases). Germline V lookup: CDR1 SGHNT, CDR2 YENEEA. CDR3 length: 16 amino acids. V lost 7 bases and J 0 bases, leaving 16 bases between the germline ends.

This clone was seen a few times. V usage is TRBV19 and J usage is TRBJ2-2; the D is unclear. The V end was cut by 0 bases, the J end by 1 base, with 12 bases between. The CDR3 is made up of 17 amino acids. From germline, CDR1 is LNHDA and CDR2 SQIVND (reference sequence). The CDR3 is CASSIDISYLNTGELFF. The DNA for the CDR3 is TGTGCCAGTAGTATAGATATTAGTTACTTGAACACCGGGGAGCTGTTTTTT.

This chain's CDR3 is CAWIGIPGPGNYGYTF. In DNA form, the CDR3 reads TGTGCCTGGATCGGAATCCCCGGCCCAGGCAACTATGGCTACACCTTC. The V call is TRBV30, the J call TRBJ1-2; unclear D gene. Trimming removed 4 bases from V and 2 bases from J, with 20 bases in between. The length of the CDR3 is 16 residues. Germline-derived CDR1 and CDR2 are GTSNPN and SVGIG (reference sequence).

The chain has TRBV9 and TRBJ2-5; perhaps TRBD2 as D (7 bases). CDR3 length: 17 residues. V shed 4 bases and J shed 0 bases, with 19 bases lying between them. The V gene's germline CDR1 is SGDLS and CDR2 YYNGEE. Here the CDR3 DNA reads TGTGCCAGCAGCCCCAAGGGGGGCGGGAGTAACCAAGAGACCCAGTACTTC. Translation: CASSPKGGGSNQETQYF.

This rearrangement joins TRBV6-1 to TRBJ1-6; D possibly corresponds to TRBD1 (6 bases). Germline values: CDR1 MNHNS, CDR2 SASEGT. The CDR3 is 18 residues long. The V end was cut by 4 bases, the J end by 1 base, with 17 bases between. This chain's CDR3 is CASSARTVWGSYNSPLHF. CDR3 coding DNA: TGTGCCAGCAGTGCCCGGACAGTTTGGGGTTCCTATAATTCACCCCTCCACTTT.

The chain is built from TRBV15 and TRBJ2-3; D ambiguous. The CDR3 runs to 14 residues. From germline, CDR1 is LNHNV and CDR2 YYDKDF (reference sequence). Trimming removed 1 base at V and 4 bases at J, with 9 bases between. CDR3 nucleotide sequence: TGTGCCACCAGCAGAGCGAAAATCGCAGATACGCAGTATTTT. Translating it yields CATSRAKIADTQYF.

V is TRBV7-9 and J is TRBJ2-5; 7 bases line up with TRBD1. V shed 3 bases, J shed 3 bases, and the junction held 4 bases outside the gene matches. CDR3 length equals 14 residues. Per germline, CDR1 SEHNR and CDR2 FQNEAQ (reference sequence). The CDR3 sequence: CASSLRQGKETQYF. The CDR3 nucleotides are TGTGCCAGCAGCTTGCGACAGGGAAAAGAGACCCAGTACTTC.

The CDR3 sequence: CASSEDRVRYNSPLHF. DNA of the CDR3: TGTGCCAGCAGTGAAGACCGGGTGCGGTATAATTCACCCCTCCACTTT. The rearrangement uses TRBV6-1 and TRBJ1-6; D not resolved. The V gene's germline CDR1 is MNHNS and CDR2 SASEGT. The CDR3 has 16 amino acids. Trimming cost V 1 base and J 4 bases, with 11 bases left between them.

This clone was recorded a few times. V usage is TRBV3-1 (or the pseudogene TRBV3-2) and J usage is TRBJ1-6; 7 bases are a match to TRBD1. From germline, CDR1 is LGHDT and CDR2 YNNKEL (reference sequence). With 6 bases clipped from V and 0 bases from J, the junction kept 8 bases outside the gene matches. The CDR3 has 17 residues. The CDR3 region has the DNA TGTGCCAGCAGGGCACAGGGGATGAGCTCCTATAATTCACCCCTCCACTTT. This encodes CASRAQGMSSYNSPLHF.

The DNA for the CDR3 is TGCGCCAGCAGCCCCCATGGTTTCTCCTACGAGCAGTACTTC. The encoded protein is CASSPHGFSYEQYF. This chain joins TRBV5-1 and TRBJ2-7; D is ambiguous. Germline V gene sequence: CDR1 SGHRS, CDR2 YFSETQ. This CDR3 spans 14 amino acids. V lost 4 bases, J lost 0 bases, and 11 bases lay in between.

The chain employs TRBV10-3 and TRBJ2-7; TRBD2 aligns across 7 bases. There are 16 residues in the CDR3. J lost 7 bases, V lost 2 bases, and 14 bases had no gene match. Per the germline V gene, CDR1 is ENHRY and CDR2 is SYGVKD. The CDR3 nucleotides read TGTGCCATCAGTGAGGTGGGCGGCGCGGGAGTGGGAGAGCAGTACGTC. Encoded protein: CAISEVGGAGVGEQYV.